The source of this T cell receptor (beta chain) is a study of T cell responses to AZD1222 COVID-19 vaccine. Whole-study context: Some second doses came at about 4 weeks and others at about 12 weeks; these were pooled.

Sequenced by immunoSEQ multiplex PCR; TCRdb stores in-frame clones only, minus some. The profile covers about 85,000 clones, with approximately 88% appearing a single time and under 20% taken by the ten largest. Germline CDR1 MNHEY, CDR2 SVGAGI. Trimming cost V 6 bases and J 3 bases, with 11 bases left between them. There are 13 residues in the CDR3. Here the sequenced sample was peripheral blood, taken on day 0 of AZD1222 vaccination. This receptor was taken from an adult in good health. The chain couples TRBV6-5 to TRBJ1-1, with D possibly TRBD1 on 6 matching bases. This CDR3 reads CASSGQSYTEAFF. Here the CDR3 DNA reads TGTGCCAGCAGCGGACAGTCTTACACTGAAGCTTTCTTT.